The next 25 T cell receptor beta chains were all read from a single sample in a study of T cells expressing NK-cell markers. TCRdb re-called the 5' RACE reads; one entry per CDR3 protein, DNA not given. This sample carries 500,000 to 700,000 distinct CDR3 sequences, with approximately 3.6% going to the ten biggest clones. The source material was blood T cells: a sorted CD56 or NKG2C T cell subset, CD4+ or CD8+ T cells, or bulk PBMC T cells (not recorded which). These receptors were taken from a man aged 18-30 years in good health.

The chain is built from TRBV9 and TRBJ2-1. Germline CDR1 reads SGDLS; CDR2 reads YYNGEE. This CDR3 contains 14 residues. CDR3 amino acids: CASSARTVYNEQFF.

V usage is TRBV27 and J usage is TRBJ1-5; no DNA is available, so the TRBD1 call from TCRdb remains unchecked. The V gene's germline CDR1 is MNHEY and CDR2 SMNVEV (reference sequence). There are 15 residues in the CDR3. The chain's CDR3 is CASRANTGGRQPQHF.

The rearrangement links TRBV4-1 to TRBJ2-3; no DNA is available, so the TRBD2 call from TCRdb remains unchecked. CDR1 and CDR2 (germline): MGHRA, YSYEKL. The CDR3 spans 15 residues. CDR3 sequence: CASSQDTRGTDTQYF.

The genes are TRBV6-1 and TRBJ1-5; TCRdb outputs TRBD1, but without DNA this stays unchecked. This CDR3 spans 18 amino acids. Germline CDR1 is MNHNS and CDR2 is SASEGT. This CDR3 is CASSRRTGSGSSNQPQHF.

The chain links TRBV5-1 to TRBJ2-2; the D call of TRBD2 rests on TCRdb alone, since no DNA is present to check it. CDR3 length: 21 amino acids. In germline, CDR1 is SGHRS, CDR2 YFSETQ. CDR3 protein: CASSFLFIGGTSGANTGELFF.

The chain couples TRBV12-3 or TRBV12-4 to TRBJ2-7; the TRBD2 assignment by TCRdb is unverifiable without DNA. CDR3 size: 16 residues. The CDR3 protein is CASSLGAREASYEQYF.

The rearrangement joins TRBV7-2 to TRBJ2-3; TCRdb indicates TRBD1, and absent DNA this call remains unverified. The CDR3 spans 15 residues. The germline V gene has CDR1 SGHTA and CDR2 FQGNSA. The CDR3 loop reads CASSWGTVSTDTQYF.

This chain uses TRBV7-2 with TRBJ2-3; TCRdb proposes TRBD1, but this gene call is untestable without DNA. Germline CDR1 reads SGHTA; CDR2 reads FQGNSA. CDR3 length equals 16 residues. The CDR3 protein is CASSLGDRSSTDTQYF.

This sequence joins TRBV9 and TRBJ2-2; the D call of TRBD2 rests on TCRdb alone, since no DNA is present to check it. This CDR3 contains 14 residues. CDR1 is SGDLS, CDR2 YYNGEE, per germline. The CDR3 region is CASSRILDSGELFF.

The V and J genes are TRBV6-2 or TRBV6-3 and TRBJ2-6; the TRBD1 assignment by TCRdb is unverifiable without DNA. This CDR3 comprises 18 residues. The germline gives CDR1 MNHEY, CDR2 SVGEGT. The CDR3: CASSYRQGGSSGANVLTF.

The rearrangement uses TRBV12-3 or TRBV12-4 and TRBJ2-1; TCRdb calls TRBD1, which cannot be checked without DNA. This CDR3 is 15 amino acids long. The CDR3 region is CASNPGQGRLSEQFF.

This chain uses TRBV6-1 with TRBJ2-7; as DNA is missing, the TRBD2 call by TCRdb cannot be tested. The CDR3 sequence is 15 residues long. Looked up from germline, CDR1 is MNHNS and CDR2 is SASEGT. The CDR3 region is CASTEGLAGSYEQYF.

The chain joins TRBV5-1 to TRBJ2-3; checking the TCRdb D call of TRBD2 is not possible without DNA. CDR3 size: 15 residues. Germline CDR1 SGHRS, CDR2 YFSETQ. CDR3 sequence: CASSVSGSSENTQYF.

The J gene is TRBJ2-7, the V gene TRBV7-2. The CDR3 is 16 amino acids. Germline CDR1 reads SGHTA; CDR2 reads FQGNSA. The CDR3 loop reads CASSWLSSTYSYEQYF.

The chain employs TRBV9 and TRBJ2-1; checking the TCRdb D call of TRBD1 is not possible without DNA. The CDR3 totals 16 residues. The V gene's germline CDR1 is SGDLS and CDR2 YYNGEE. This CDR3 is CASSVEGREFYNEQFF.

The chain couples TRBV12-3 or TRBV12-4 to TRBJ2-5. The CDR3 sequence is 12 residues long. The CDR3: CASSLRAETQYF.

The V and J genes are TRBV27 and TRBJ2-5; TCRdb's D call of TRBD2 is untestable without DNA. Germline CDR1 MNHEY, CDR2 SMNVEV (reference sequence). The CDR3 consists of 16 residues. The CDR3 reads CASSLYPSGRSGTQYF.

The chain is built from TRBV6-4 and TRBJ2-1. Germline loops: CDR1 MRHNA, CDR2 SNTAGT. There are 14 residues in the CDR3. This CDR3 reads CASSDRGSWNEQFF.

The CDR3: CASSSLGGEEGYTF. The chain couples TRBV7-3 to TRBJ1-2. Germline CDR1 and CDR2: SGHTA and FQGTGA. The CDR3 loop spans 14 amino acids.

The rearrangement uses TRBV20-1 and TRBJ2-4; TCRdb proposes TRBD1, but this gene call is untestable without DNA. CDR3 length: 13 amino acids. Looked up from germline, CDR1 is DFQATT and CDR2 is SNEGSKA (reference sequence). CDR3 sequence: CSAWKGTGNIQYF.

The CDR3 sequence: CASGRVRASEQYF. The chain carries TRBV5-1 and TRBJ2-7; TCRdb calls TRBD1, which cannot be checked without DNA. Germline-derived CDR1 and CDR2 are SGHRS and YFSETQ. The CDR3 runs 13 residues.

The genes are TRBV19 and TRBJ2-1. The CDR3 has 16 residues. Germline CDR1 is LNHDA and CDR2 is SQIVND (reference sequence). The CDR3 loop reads CASSTLSLNSYNEQFF.

The CDR3 sequence: CASSLGLAGGGQFF. This chain uses TRBV7-2 with TRBJ2-1; there is no DNA to check the TCRdb D call of TRBD2. The germline V gene has CDR1 SGHTA and CDR2 FQGNSA. The CDR3 covers 14 residues. The full variable domain, rest sourced from reference TRBV7-2 and TRBJ2-1, is GAGVSQSPSNKVTEKGKDVELRCDPISGHTALYWYRQSLGQGLEFLIYFQGNSAPDKSGLPSDRFSAERTGGSVSTLTIQRTQQEDSAVYLCASSLGLAGGGQFFGPGTRLTVL.

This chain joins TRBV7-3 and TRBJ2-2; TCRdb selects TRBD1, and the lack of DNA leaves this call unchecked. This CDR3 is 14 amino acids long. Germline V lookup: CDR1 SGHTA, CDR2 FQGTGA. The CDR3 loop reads CASSIGTGTGELFF. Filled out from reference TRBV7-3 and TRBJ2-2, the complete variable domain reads GAGVSQTPSNKVTEKGKYVELRCDPISGHTALYWYRQSLGQGPEFLIYFQGTGAADDSGLPNDRFFAVRPEGSVSTLKIQRTERGDSAVYLCASSIGTGTGELFFGEGSRLTVL.

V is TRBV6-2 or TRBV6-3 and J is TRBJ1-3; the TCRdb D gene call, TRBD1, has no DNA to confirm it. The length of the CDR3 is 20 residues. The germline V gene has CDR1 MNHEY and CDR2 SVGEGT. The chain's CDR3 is CASRPRQGAGDRSSGNTIYF.